Presented here are 5 T cell receptor beta chains from one specimen sequenced in a study of T cells in Graves' hyperthyroidism and ophthalmopathy. There were TCR beta CDR3 regions amplified from RNA transcripts. Carried out on the TCR CDR3, a first-round RT-PCR used the HTBI primer set. TCRdb called the multiplex PCR reads again in MiXCR, with one record for every CDR3 protein. The table has about 420,000 distinct CDR3 sequences, 15% to 18% seen once. The sequenced sample consisted of blood. Every receptor here comes from a woman aged 18-29 years with Graves' hyperthyroidism.

This clonotype was picked up many times. The rearrangement uses TRBV6-1 and TRBJ2-5; D is perhaps TRBD1 or TRBD2 (5 bases each). Germline CDR1 MNHNS, CDR2 SASEGT. CDR3 length equals 15 residues. V was cut by 4 bases and J by 5 bases, with 17 bases left in between. CDR3 residues: CASSVYGDEWETQYF. CDR3 DNA sequence: TGTGCCAGCAGTGTCTACGGGGACGAGTGGGAGACCCAGTACTTC.

This clonotype showed up many times. The J gene is TRBJ2-5, the V gene TRBV20-1; unclear D gene. Per the germline V gene, CDR1 is DFQATT and CDR2 is SNEGSKA (reference sequence). With 1 base removed from V and 5 bases from J, the gap between germline ends came to 11 bases. CDR3 length: 13 amino acids. For the CDR3, the DNA is TGCAGTGCTAGAGGGGCCAATAGGGAGACCCAGTACTTC. Its translation: CSARGANRETQYF.

The sample holds a few counts of this clonotype. The chain uses TRBV4-3 and TRBJ1-3; D is unresolved. V lost 0 bases and J lost 0, with 12 bases in between. The CDR3 consists of 17 residues. Germline V lookup: CDR1 LGHNA, CDR2 YSLEER. CDR3: CASSQDVQSTSGNTIYF. CDR3 sequence (DNA): TGCGCCAGCAGCCAAGATGTACAGAGCACCTCTGGAAACACCATATATTTT.

A word on this clonotype: A much larger clone lies a single base off, so this may be a read error. The rearrangement uses TRBV2 and TRBJ2-1; TRBD1 matches at 7 bases. Germline V gives CDR1 SNHLY, CDR2 FYNNEI. The CDR3 spans 10 residues. CDR3 DNA: TGTACCAGCTCCTGGGACAGGCAGTTCTTC. Encoded protein: CTSSWDRQFF.

The rearrangement joins TRBV20-1 to TRBJ2-3; 16 bases are shared with TRBD2. Losses at the gene ends were 2 bases for V and 4 bases for J; bases not matched to a gene: 6. The CDR3 runs to 17 residues. From germline, CDR1 is DFQATT and CDR2 SNEGSKA (reference sequence). This CDR3 reads CSARSGTSGGGADTQYF. CDR3 bases: TGCAGTGCTAGATCCGGGACTAGCGGGGGGGGAGCAGATACGCAGTATTTT.